The clone carrying this TCR beta chain was counted between two and nine times. This sample is part of a study of TIL therapy for anti-PD-1-resistant metastatic lung cancer. About the study: Most patients had lung adenocarcinoma.

Time point: pre-treatment sample, taken before nivolumab and TIL therapy. Adults with stage 4 NSCLC were enrolled in a phase I trial. The CDR3 length is 11 residues. V lost 4 bases and J lost 9, with 7 bases in between. In germline, CDR1 is MNHNS, CDR2 SASEGT. Sequencing used immunoSEQ v3. Survey-level samples got 2 million or so read pairs; deep-level samples got 5-6 million. Libraries were prepared by immunoSEQ multiplex PCR; TCRdb keeps only in-frame clonotypes and omits some of them. Here the sample spans around 33,000 clones, 60% to 80% being singletons. The sample was blood, taken at baseline. This clonotype originated in a woman aged 30-79 years with non-small cell lung cancer. The V gene is TRBV6-1, the J gene TRBJ1-5; a weak D match, TRBD1 (5 bases). The DNA for the CDR3 is TGTGCCAGCAGTGTTCAGGGGCCCCAGCATTTT. It encodes CASSVQGPQHF.